The text below deals with one T cell receptor beta chain. Germline V gene data show CDR1 as MGHDK and CDR2 as SYGVNS. V trimming: 1 base; J trimming: 7 bases; junction bases outside the gene matches: 8. The CDR3 totals 17 residues. This entry comes from a study of blood T cells in healthy people across ages. Sample-barcoded 5' priming and a J-beta primer mix drove a second PCR of roughly 7 to 11 cycles. Using its own MiXCR run on the 5' RACE reads, TCRdb lists one record per CDR3 protein. The table records about 800,000 distinct CDR3 sequences, roughly 25% of them present only once. This sample also belongs to another study, concerning T cells of mothers and their children.

Material: blood. This clonotype was obtained from a boy younger than 18 in good health. The J gene is TRBJ2-4, the V gene TRBV25-1, with 12 bases fitting TRBD2. The CDR3 is CASSESRGLAGWNIQYF. Written as DNA, the CDR3 is TGTGCCAGCAGTGAATCTCGTGGACTAGCGGGATGGAACATTCAGTACTTC.